This T cell receptor beta chain was identified during a study of glioma-infiltrating T cells. Study-level results: CDR3 overlap between tissue and blood was very small.

This CDR3 is built from 15 residues. J gave up 4 bases and V 11 bases, and 13 bases lay outside the gene matches. CDR1 and CDR2 from the germline V gene are ENHRY and SYGVKD. Amplification of TCR alpha and beta CDR3 regions from RNA used iRepertoire nested multiplex PCR. Input was roughly 100-450 ng of tissue mRNA or PBMC total RNA. TCRdb redid the calling of the multiplex PCR reads with MiXCR, one entry per CDR3 protein. The table has about 190,000 distinct CDR3 sequences, about 32% seen once. Note on this clonotype: Its cognate antigen is unknown. This could be a read error, since a much larger clone is one nucleotide away.

This sequence was found in a human donor with low-grade glioma or glioblastoma, undergoing nonglioma brain surgery, or in good health (not recorded which). The specimen was glioma tissue, nonneoplastic brain tissue, or PBMCs (not recorded which). This chain joins TRBV10-3 and TRBJ2-1; 8 bases map to TRBD2. DNA of the CDR3: TGTGCCGTCATGCCCCGTAGCGGGACATACAATGAGCAGTTCTTC. This gives the protein CAVMPRSGTYNEQFF.